The entry below gives a single TCR beta chain sequence along with its context. Antigen: not known. The germline V gene encodes CDR1 SEHNR and CDR2 FQNEAQ (reference sequence). Trimming left V 6 bases short and J 0 bases short, with 15 bases between. This CDR3 spans 15 amino acids. Generated by immunoSEQ multiplex PCR, the TCRdb table keeps only in-frame clones and is missing some. In the table there are over 750,000 clones, roughly 96% of which are singletons. The source of the sample is a study of shared clonotypes between healthy human individuals. Overall study results and limits: Only a few donors were included, so the genetic and exposure-history diversity represented was limited. Memory subsets generally showed lower estimated richness than naive subsets. Some clonotypes were shared by all four sorted-subset donors, while others were not shared. The non-shared ones had lower generation probabilities than the shared ones.

CD45RO-negative, CCR7-selected cells formed the naive CD8 fraction, which excluded terminally differentiated effector memory CD45RA+ cells. The V and J genes are TRBV7-9 and TRBJ2-7, with D maybe TRBD1 (5 bases). The clonotype comes from a young man in good health. The material sequenced was naive CD8+ T cells sorted from blood. Here the CDR3 DNA reads TGTGCCAGCAGACAGGCCAGTTCCGACTCCTACGAGCAGTACTTC. It encodes CASRQASSDSYEQYF.